This T cell receptor beta chain was identified in a study of regulatory T cells in long-lasting Graves disease. This clonotype was counted at least ten times. The antigen remains unidentified. V shed 3 bases and J 6 bases; nucleotides not matched to a gene: 9. Germline V gene sequence: CDR1 MNHEY, CDR2 SVGEGT. This CDR3 spans 16 amino acids. Notes on the study in general: TRBV28, TRBJ1-2 and TRBJ2-5 emerged as the favored segments in persistent disease.

The time point here: newly diagnosed GD, antithyroid drugs for less than 3 months. PBMCs were the source of the RNA used for TCR sequencing. Through Arm-PCR of CDR3 regions and iRepertoire HTBI primers, TCR beta libraries were built. TCRdb redid the calling of the multiplex PCR reads with MiXCR, one entry per CDR3 protein. This table holds about half a million distinct CDR3 sequences, more than 10% found once. The same data also went into a second study, on T cells in Graves' hyperthyroidism and ophthalmopathy.

The sequence derives from a woman in her thirties with Graves disease. The rearrangement links TRBV6-2 or TRBV6-3 to TRBJ2-3; 10 bases are shared with TRBD2. The source material was peripheral blood mononuclear cells (PBMCs), sampled at new diagnosis, from a patient treated with antithyroid drugs. CDR3 amino acids: CASSYASGSVGDTQYF. The CDR3 region has the DNA TGTGCCAGCAGTTATGCTAGCGGGAGTGTGGGGGATACGCAGTATTTT.